Listed below are T cell receptor beta chains from one sample, sequenced in a study of shared clonotypes between healthy human individuals. Clones were read by immunoSEQ multiplex PCR, and TCRdb kept only the in-frame ones, dropping some. The sample consists of approximately 2,200,000 clones, approximately 94% of them appearing once. Sample: naive CD8+ T cells from PBMCs. The source is a man in his late teens or twenties in good health. Some clones in this sample may be carry-over from other donors' samples. Both conserved end residues are part of each CDR3.

j_call	v_call	cdr3_aa
TRBJ2-2	TRBV5-6	CASSLGLAENTGELFF
TRBJ1-5	TRBV29-1	CSVEEGAGQPQHF
TRBJ2-2	TRBV27	CASSPRTGEASGELFF
TRBJ2-7	TRBV4-3	CASSQESSGTGAYEQYF
TRBJ2-7	TRBV5-6	CASSAGTVYEQYF
TRBJ2-5	TRBV5-4	CASSLARGTWETQYF
TRBJ2-2	TRBV2	CAIQQSSGGPSNTGELFF
TRBJ1-2	TRBV14	CASSQAGRDYGYTF
TRBJ2-7	TRBV10-3	CAIGLAGVDEQYF
TRBJ2-5	TRBV19	CASSPDREETQYF
TRBJ1-1	TRBV27	CASSPTLATEAFF
TRBJ2-1	TRBV27	CASSPSAGEAWNEQFF
TRBJ1-5	TRBV27	CASSLLGRDQPQHF
TRBJ2-1	TRBV9	CASSDTRGSAYNEQFF
TRBJ2-1	TRBV19	CASSLLEGNEQFF
TRBJ2-6	TRBV7-2	CASSPRDSGANVLTF
TRBJ2-5	TRBV27	CASSLSLAGVEETQYF
TRBJ1-1	TRBV10-3	CAISESVISAFF
TRBJ1-4	TRBV5-8	CASSLRRGNEKLFF
TRBJ2-3	TRBV11-2	CASTLGWPPGEDTQYF
TRBJ2-1	TRBV5-4	CASSFLAGGDNEQFF
TRBJ2-7	TRBV9	CASSVLGTGGINEQYF
TRBJ2-5	TRBV28	CASSGGTTASWQETQYF
TRBJ2-1	TRBV7-9	CASSHAVGAWNEQFF
TRBJ1-1	TRBV5-1	CASSDRDRGRRGTEAFF
TRBJ2-1	TRBV7-9	CASSPPRQREQFF
TRBJ1-2	TRBV28	CASSSRRTARYGYTF
TRBJ2-2	TRBV14	CASSRRTSGNTGELFF
TRBJ2-3	TRBV7-2	CASSSRTSGRPGVTQYF
TRBJ2-1	TRBV10-3	CAISEQRGSYNEQFF
TRBJ2-3	TRBV11-2	CASSLDQTSGSTTDTQYF
TRBJ2-7	TRBV6-1	CASTGERAVHF
TRBJ2-7	TRBV5-6	CASSLAAAYEQYF
TRBJ2-7	TRBV10-3	CAISGFPTYEQYF
TRBJ1-2	TRBV7-8	CASSFSRAYGYTF
TRBJ2-7	TRBV6-1	CASSEEGEGNYEQYF
TRBJ2-7	TRBV23-1	CASSQSAGIRDEQYF
TRBJ2-1	TRBV27	CASSLTSGRTQFF
TRBJ2-2	TRBV28	CASNRQAGARTGELFF
TRBJ2-7	TRBV6-6	CASSYSLVPVEQYF
TRBJ2-7	TRBV10-3	CAISVTSGVGYEQYF
TRBJ1-2	TRBV6-5	CASSYSAALGGYTF
TRBJ1-1	TRBV19	CASSWDREKVEAFF
TRBJ2-7	TRBV5-8	CASSLLGRMAGEQYF
TRBJ1-1	TRBV7-9	CASSPDRVNTEAFF
TRBJ2-5	TRBV5-4	CASSLMQLPQETQYF